The 8 T cell receptor beta chains presented below share a single source sample, sequenced in a study of OX40 agonist ivuxolimab in advanced cancers. Sequenced by immunoSEQ multiplex PCR; TCRdb stores in-frame clones only, minus some. Of about 55,000 clones in the sample, about 86% were seen once. Here the sequenced sample was CD4+ or CD8+ T cells sorted from blood, taken in a trial of the OX40 agonist ivuxolimab. Every receptor here comes from an adult with an advanced solid tumor such as melanoma, head and neck, liver or kidney cancer.

This chain uses TRBV10-3 with TRBJ2-3, with TRBD1 matching over 9 bases. The J segment lost 5 bases and the V segment lost 4 bases, leaving 7 bases of the junction unmatched. The CDR3 contains 15 residues. Germline assignment: CDR1 ENHRY and CDR2 SYGVKD. The CDR3 DNA sequence: TGTGCCATCAGTGTGGGGGGACAGGGTGGAGATACGCAGTATTTT. Amino acids: CAISVGGQGGDTQYF.

The CDR3 sequence: CASSYRAAGELFF. The CDR3 coding sequence is TGTGCCAGCAGCTACAGGGCCGCCGGGGAGCTGTTTTTT. The rearrangement joins TRBV5-6 to TRBJ2-2, with a tentative D call TRBD1 (6 bases). The germline V gene has CDR1 SGHDT and CDR2 YYEEEE. The CDR3 contains 13 residues. Trimming pared 3 bases from V and 6 bases from J, leaving 9 bases between.

This chain joins TRBV29-1 and TRBJ2-5; D uncertain. The CDR3 covers 13 residues. V was pared by 4 bases and J by 5 bases, with 14 bases between. The germline V gene has CDR1 SQVTM and CDR2 ANQGSEA. This CDR3 is CSVVLARRETQYF. DNA of the CDR3: TGCAGCGTTGTTTTAGCCCGAAGGGAGACCCAGTACTTC. Complete variable domain (other parts from reference TRBV29-1 and TRBJ2-5): SAVISQKPSRDICQRGTSLTIQCQVDSQVTMMFWYRQQPGQSLTLIATANQGSEATYESGFVIDKFPISRPNLTFSTLTVSNMSPEDSSIYLCSVVLARRETQYFGPGTRLLVL.

The rearrangement joins TRBV28 to TRBJ1-4, with D possibly matching TRBD1 (6 bases). The CDR3 runs to 14 residues. Germline CDR1 reads MDHEN; CDR2 reads SYDVKM. Between the trimmed V and J ends, which lost 2 bases and 10 bases, there was a span of 14 bases. As DNA, the CDR3 is TGTGCCAGCAGTTTAGAGCAGGGGTTGGGAAAACTGTTTTTT. Translating gives CASSLEQGLGKLFF.

This clone was picked up a small number of times. CDR3 coding DNA: TGTGCCAGCTCACCGGACTCCTACGAGCAGTACTTC. This sequence encodes CASSPDSYEQYF. This chain joins TRBV18 and TRBJ2-7; D unclear. This CDR3 is built from 12 residues. The germline V and J ends were trimmed by 3 bases and 0 bases, with 3 bases remaining between them. Germline loops: CDR1 KGHSH, CDR2 LQKENI.

The chain is built from TRBV6-1 and TRBJ1-1, with a possible D match to TRBD1 (6 bases). The ends were cut back, 11 bases at V and 1 base at J, with 17 bases in the middle. Germline CDR1 is MNHNS and CDR2 is SASEGT. CDR3 length equals 14 residues. The chain's CDR3 is CAHRPGHKNTEAFF. The CDR3 nucleotides are TGTGCCCACAGGCCGGGACACAAGAACACTGAAGCTTTCTTT.

The chain combines TRBV30 with TRBJ2-3, with TRBD2 identical over 10 bases. The CDR3 spans 13 residues. The ends lost 7 bases at V and 3 bases at J; junction bases unmatched: 4. CDR1 and CDR2 (germline): GTSNPN, SVGIG (reference sequence). The CDR3 here is CALLAGVTDTQYF. CDR3 nucleotide sequence: TGTGCCTTGCTAGCGGGAGTTACAGATACGCAGTATTTT.

This clone has a handful of counts. One junction end does not reproduce the germline sequence, and a read error may be involved. The chain combines TRBV28 with TRBJ1-4; D not resolved. The CDR3 contains 11 residues. Germline V CDR1 and CDR2: MDHEN, SYDVKM. The CDR3 DNA reads as TGCGCAGGCGCAACTAATGAAAAACTGTTTTTT. It encodes CAGATNEKLFF.